This TCR beta chain was sequenced in a study of blood T cells in healthy people across ages. This CDR3 is 13 amino acids long. Germline CDR1 SEHNR, CDR2 FQNEAQ (reference sequence). V lost 8 bases and J 4 bases, leaving 13 bases between the germline ends. Study-level points and caveats: Observed TCR beta diversity per million T cells went down as age went up. This fall followed a roughly linear course with age.

This clonotype showed up just once. Its matching antigen is unknown. Next came a second PCR, run for roughly 7 to 12 cycles, which used a sample-barcoded 5' primer along with a J-beta primer mix. A single record per CDR3 protein comes from TCRdb applying MiXCR to the 5' RACE reads. The table records 1,500,000 or so distinct CDR3 sequences, around 40% of them present only once. The V and J genes are TRBV7-9 and TRBJ2-3, with TRBD1 as a possible D gene (6 bases). This receptor was identified in a woman aged 18-29 years in good health. The sample was blood. The DNA of the CDR3 is TGTGCCAGCGGGGGCGAGGTTGCAGATACGCAGTATTTT. The encoded protein is CASGGEVADTQYF.